The 17 T cell receptor beta chains reported below all come from one sample, sequenced in a study of T cells in Graves' hyperthyroidism and ophthalmopathy. Regions amplified from RNA transcripts were the TCR beta CDR3 regions. HTBI primers were employed in a first-round RT-PCR of the TCR CDR3. TCRdb independently ran MiXCR on the multiplex PCR reads; one entry per CDR3 protein. Of over 450,000 distinct CDR3 sequences listed, under 20% are singletons. Sequenced: blood. The receptors shown here come from a young woman with Graves' ophthalmopathy.

This clonotype was recorded at least ten times. CDR3 region: CASIGPGDNSPLHF. The DNA of the CDR3 is TGTGCCAGCATTGGTCCAGGGGATAATTCACCCCTCCACTTT. The chain couples TRBV2 to TRBJ1-6; maybe TRBD1 (6 bases). Trimming left V 7 bases short and J 5 bases short, with 12 bases between. The CDR3 covers 14 residues. CDR1 and CDR2 (germline): SNHLY, FYNNEI.

The V and J genes are TRBV20-1 and TRBJ1-5; D remains unclear. V was pared by 3 bases and J by 7 bases, with 16 bases between. The germline V gene has CDR1 DFQATT and CDR2 SNEGSKA (reference sequence). The CDR3 is 14 residues long. This CDR3 is CSASPTTVGQPQHF. Here the CDR3 DNA reads TGCAGTGCTAGTCCCACCACAGTCGGGCAGCCCCAGCATTTT.

This clonotype was found many times. This chain links TRBV11-2 with TRBJ2-3; D not certain. The length of the CDR3 is 14 residues. CDR1 is SGHAT, CDR2 FQNNGV, per germline. The ends were cut back, 2 bases at V and 4 bases at J, with 10 bases in the middle. The CDR3 spells CASSLIRRSDTQYF. As DNA, the CDR3 is TGTGCCAGCAGCTTAATTCGACGGTCAGATACGCAGTATTTT.

This clonotype was picked up many times. The chain combines TRBV24-1 with TRBJ2-1, with D possibly being TRBD1 (6 bases). The V end lost 0 bases, the J end lost 4 bases, and 12 bases lay between the germline ends. The CDR3 consists of 16 residues. The germline CDR1 and CDR2 sequences are KGHDR and SFDVKD. This CDR3 reads CATSDLSGTPYNEQFF. The CDR3 nucleotides are TGTGCCACCAGTGATTTGTCCGGGACACCTTACAATGAGCAGTTCTTC.

The chain has TRBV19 and TRBJ1-5; a weak D match, TRBD1 (6 bases). Germline lookup yields CDR1 LNHDA and CDR2 SQIVND (reference sequence). The CDR3 has 17 residues. With 7 bases removed from V and 3 bases from J, the gap between germline ends came to 22 bases. DNA of the CDR3: TGTGCCAGTAATGACCAGGGGACGAAAGGCGACAATCAGCCCCAGCATTTT. Protein: CASNDQGTKGDNQPQHF.

This chain uses TRBV7-6 with TRBJ2-5, with 9 bases aligning to TRBD1. The germline CDR1 and CDR2 sequences are SGHVS and FNYEAQ. Losses at the gene ends were 2 bases for V and 3 bases for J; bases not matched to a gene: 7. The CDR3 length is 16 residues. The CDR3 DNA is TGTGCCAGCAGCTTATTGGGGACAGGGTCGGAAGAGACCCAGTACTTC. It is translated as CASSLLGTGSEETQYF.

This clonotype has ten or more counts. The CDR3 is CASSEVGTWPTGEKLFF. CDR3 coding DNA: TGTGCCAGCAGTGAAGTGGGTACTTGGCCTACTGGTGAAAAACTGTTTTTT. The chain is built from TRBV2 and TRBJ1-4, with no clear D. Looked up from germline, CDR1 is SNHLY and CDR2 is FYNNEI. Trimming cost V 1 base and J 7 bases, with 19 bases left between them. The CDR3 runs 17 residues.

This clonotype has just a few counts. The chain is built from TRBV7-3 and TRBJ2-1; D call uncertain. This CDR3 is built from 16 residues. Per the germline V gene, CDR1 is SGHTA and CDR2 is FQGTGA. Between the trimmed V and J ends, which lost 0 bases and 7 bases, there was a span of 16 bases. CDR3 DNA: TGTGCCAGCAGCTTAACGGGGTCCCCTGAGTCGAATGAGCAGTTCTTC. Translation: CASSLTGSPESNEQFF.

This clonotype was observed at least ten times. The chain is built from TRBV28 and TRBJ1-2; maybe TRBD1 (5 bases). This CDR3 comprises 12 residues. CDR1 MDHEN and CDR2 SYDVKM come from the germline V gene. V was pared by 9 bases and J by 4 bases, with 12 bases between. CDR3 nucleotides: TGTGCCAGTCCGGGACGCCTCTATGGCTACACCTTC. It is translated as CASPGRLYGYTF.

The table lists this clonotype with many counts. The V gene is TRBV7-3, the J gene TRBJ2-7, with a weak D call TRBD2 (5 bases). Germline loops: CDR1 SGHTA, CDR2 FQGTGA. Trimming took off 2 bases at V and 2 bases at J, with 10 bases between the two ends. The CDR3 consists of 14 residues. This chain's CDR3 is CASSLDRGPYEQYF. The DNA of the CDR3 is TGTGCCAGCAGCTTAGATCGGGGTCCCTACGAGCAGTACTTC.

The rearrangement uses TRBV6-1 and TRBJ2-7, with D possibly being TRBD2 (5 bases). This CDR3 has 15 residues. Trimming left V 0 bases short and J 0 bases short, with 9 bases between. CDR1 and CDR2 (germline): MNHNS, SASEGT. CDR3 bases: TGTGCCAGCAGTGAAGCCCTTGACTACTCCTACGAGCAGTACTTC. Translation: CASSEALDYSYEQYF.

This rearrangement joins TRBV29-1 to TRBJ2-7; D is unresolved. The germline V gene encodes CDR1 SQVTM and CDR2 ANQGSEA. This CDR3 spans 13 amino acids. The germline V and J ends were trimmed by 3 bases and 2 bases, with 11 bases remaining between them. The CDR3 loop reads CSVELGTTYEQYF. CDR3 DNA: TGCAGCGTTGAGCTCGGTACGACCTACGAGCAGTACTTC.

This clonotype was seen repeatedly, ten times or more. This chain connects TRBV20-1 to TRBJ2-4; a possible D gene is TRBD1 (8 bases). The CDR3 has 17 residues. With 5 bases removed from V and 0 bases from J, the gap between germline ends came to 20 bases. CDR1 and CDR2 from the germline V gene are DFQATT and SNEGSKA (reference sequence). The CDR3 spells CSALNRGRVEAKNIQYF. The DNA for the CDR3 is TGCAGTGCTCTGAACAGGGGGAGGGTGGAAGCCAAAAACATTCAGTACTTC.

This sequence joins TRBV4-1 and TRBJ2-7, with D perhaps matching TRBD1 or TRBD2 (6 bases each). The CDR3 has 16 amino acids. Germline-derived CDR1 and CDR2 are MGHRA and YSYEKL. With 4 bases removed from V and 0 bases from J, the gap between germline ends came to 16 bases. The CDR3 coding sequence is TGCGCCAGCAGCCTATCGGGGGCGCAGGACTCCTACGAGCAGTACTTC. This gives the protein CASSLSGAQDSYEQYF.

This clonotype was seen repeatedly, ten times or more. The rearrangement links TRBV5-1 to TRBJ2-3, with D perhaps TRBD1 or TRBD2 (5 bases each). Germline lookup yields CDR1 SGHRS and CDR2 YFSETQ. V shed 4 bases and J shed 4 bases, with 13 bases lying between them. This CDR3 has 14 residues. Here the CDR3 reads CASSQGRGADTQYF. Written as DNA, the CDR3 is TGCGCCAGCAGCCAGGGCCGGGGTGCAGATACGCAGTATTTT.

This clonotype came up many times. V and J are TRBV6-1 and TRBJ1-1; 8 nucleotides match TRBD1. The CDR3 loop spans 15 amino acids. Looked up from germline, CDR1 is MNHNS and CDR2 is SASEGT. V gave up 6 bases and J gave up 1 base; unmatched junction bases: 7. CDR3 in DNA: TGTGCCAGCAGAAGAACCGGGACAGGGAACACTGAAGCTTTCTTT. Protein: CASRRTGTGNTEAFF.

In nucleotides, the CDR3 is TGTGCCATCAGTGGCGCGGGGGGGACCACAGATACGCAGTATTTT. It translates to CAISGAGGTTDTQYF. The chain employs TRBV10-3 and TRBJ2-3; 9 bases match TRBD2. V dropped 4 bases and J dropped 2; count of bases not matched to a gene: 4. Germline values: CDR1 ENHRY, CDR2 SYGVKD. This CDR3 is built from 15 residues.